Sequencing of this T cell receptor beta chain was carried out in a study of technical replicates of blood from a few donors. Sequencing used immunoSEQ multiplex PCR; TCRdb keeps in-frame clones, though not all of them. The top ten clones hold approximately 0.34% of a sample with 70,000 to 80,000 clones, roughly 91% of them seen once. Trimming shortened V by 0 bases and J by 8 bases, and 14 bases separated the two germline ends. CDR1 is SGHNT, CDR2 YYREEE, per germline (reference sequence). The CDR3 extends over 14 amino acids. Sequenced material: T cells isolated from PBMCs. This sequence was found in a human donor in good health. Some clones in this sample may be carry-over from other donors' samples. V and J are TRBV5-4 and TRBJ1-2; TRBD1 might be the D (5 bases). In DNA form, the CDR3 reads TGTGCCAGCAGCTTGGAGGGACTCCTGTGGGGCTACACCTTC. Protein sequence: CASSLEGLLWGYTF.